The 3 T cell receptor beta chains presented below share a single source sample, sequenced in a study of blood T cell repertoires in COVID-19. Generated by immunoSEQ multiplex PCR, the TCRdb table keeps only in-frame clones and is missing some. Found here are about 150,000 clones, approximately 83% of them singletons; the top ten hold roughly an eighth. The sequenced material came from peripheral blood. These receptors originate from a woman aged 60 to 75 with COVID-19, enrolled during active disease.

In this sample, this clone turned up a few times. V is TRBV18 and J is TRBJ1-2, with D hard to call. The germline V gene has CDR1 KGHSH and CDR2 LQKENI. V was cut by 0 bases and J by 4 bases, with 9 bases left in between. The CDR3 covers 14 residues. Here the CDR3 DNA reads TGTGCCAGCTCACCACCGGAGGGATTCTATGGCTACACCTTC. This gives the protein CASSPPEGFYGYTF. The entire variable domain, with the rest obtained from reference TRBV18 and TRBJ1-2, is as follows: NAGVMQNPRHLVRRRGQEARLRCSPMKGHSHVYWYRQLPEEGLKFMVYLQKENIIDESGMPKERFSAEFPKEGPSILRIQQVVRGDSAAYFCASSPPEGFYGYTFGSGTRLTVV.

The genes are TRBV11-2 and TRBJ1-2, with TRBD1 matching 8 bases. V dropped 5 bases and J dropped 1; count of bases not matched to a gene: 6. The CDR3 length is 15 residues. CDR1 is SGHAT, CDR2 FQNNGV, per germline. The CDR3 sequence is CASSNDRGLNYGYTF. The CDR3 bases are TGTGCCAGCAGCAACGACAGGGGACTTAACTATGGCTACACCTTC.

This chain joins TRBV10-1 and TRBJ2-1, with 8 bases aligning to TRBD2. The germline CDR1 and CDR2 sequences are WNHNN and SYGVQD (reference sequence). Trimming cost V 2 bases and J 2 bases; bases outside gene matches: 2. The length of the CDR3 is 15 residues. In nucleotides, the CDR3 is TGCGCCAGCAGTGAGACTAGCGGTCCCTACAATGAGCAGTTCTTC. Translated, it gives CASSETSGPYNEQFF.